The sequence of this TCR beta chain was determined in a study of T cell responses to AZD1222 COVID-19 vaccine. About the study: Whether given at about 4 or about 12 weeks, second doses were pooled.

The repertoire was sequenced with immunoSEQ multiplex PCR; TCRdb's copy has only in-frame clones and lacks some. The sample consists of about 150,000 clones, about nine tenths of them appearing once. The study, taken as a whole, reports: Donors were chiefly white British, with a greater number of females, and clonal diversity was perhaps underestimated.

After removal of 3 bases from V and 3 bases from J, the junction contained 4 bases not matched to a gene. CDR3 size: 14 residues. Germline V lookup: CDR1 DFQATT, CDR2 SNEGSKA (reference sequence). As for this clone: Antigen: not known.

The origin of this receptor is an adult in good health. The sequenced sample was peripheral blood, obtained on day 0 of AZD1222 vaccination. V is TRBV20-1 and J is TRBJ2-7, with 11 bases matching TRBD1. CDR3 nucleotide sequence: TGCAGTGCTAGTGGACAGGGGGCTGTCTACGAGCAGTACTTC. Amino acids: CSASGQGAVYEQYF.